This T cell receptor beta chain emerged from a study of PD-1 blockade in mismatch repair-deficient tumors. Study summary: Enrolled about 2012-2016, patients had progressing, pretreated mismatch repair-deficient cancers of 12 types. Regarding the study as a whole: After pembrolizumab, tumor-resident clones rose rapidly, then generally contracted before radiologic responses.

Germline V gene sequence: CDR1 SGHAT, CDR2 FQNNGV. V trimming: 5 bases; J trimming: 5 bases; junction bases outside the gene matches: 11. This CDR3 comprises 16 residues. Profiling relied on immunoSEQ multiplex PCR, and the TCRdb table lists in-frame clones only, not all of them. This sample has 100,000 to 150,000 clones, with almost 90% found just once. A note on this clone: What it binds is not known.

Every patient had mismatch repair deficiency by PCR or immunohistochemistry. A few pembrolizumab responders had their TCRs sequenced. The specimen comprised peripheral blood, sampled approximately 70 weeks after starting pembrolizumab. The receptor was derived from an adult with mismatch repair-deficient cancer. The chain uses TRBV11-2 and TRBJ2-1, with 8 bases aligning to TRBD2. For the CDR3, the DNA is TGTGCCAGCAGCCTAAGCGGGAGTGACGGTGACAATGAGCAGTTCTTC. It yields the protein CASSLSGSDGDNEQFF.